Presented here are 8 T cell receptor beta chains from one specimen sequenced in a study of blood T cell repertoires in COVID-19. The data were produced by immunoSEQ multiplex PCR, yet TCRdb's version contains in-frame clones alone and is incomplete. Of about 430,000 clones in the sample, around 89% were seen once. Sequenced material: PBMCs or T cells enriched from blood (not recorded which). These receptors were collected from a woman aged 25 to 39 with acute COVID-19.

The chain uses TRBV10-1 and TRBJ2-3, with a weak D call TRBD2 (6 bases). V lost 10 bases, J lost 3 bases, and 17 bases lay in between. This CDR3 has 14 residues. Germline CDR1 WNHNN, CDR2 SYGVQD (reference sequence). CDR3 region: CATSPVGGTDTQYF. The CDR3 DNA reads as TGCGCCACTTCCCCCGTGGGGGGTACAGATACGCAGTATTTT.

This sequence joins TRBV18 and TRBJ1-4; D may be TRBD1 (5 bases). Looked up from germline, CDR1 is KGHSH and CDR2 is LQKENI. The CDR3 extends over 15 amino acids. V was shortened by 2 bases and J by 4 bases, with 11 bases between the two germline ends. DNA of the CDR3: TGTGCCAGCTCACCATGGGGGGATAGTAATGAAAAACTGTTTTTT. Its protein product is CASSPWGDSNEKLFF.

This clone has only one observation. The genes are TRBV7-2 and TRBJ1-1; no firm D call. Trimming left V 1 base short and J 5 bases short, with 17 bases between. Looked up from germline, CDR1 is SGHTA and CDR2 is FQGNSA. There are 16 residues in the CDR3. In DNA, the CDR3 is TGTGCCAGCAGCTTAGGAGTATTTGGAGCGAGAACTGAAGCTTTCTTT. As protein: CASSLGVFGARTEAFF.

This chain joins TRBV7-8 and TRBJ1-6, with a tentative D call TRBD1 (6 bases). The CDR3 spans 16 residues. Germline V gives CDR1 SGHVS, CDR2 FQNEAQ. Trimming cost V 3 bases and J 10 bases, with 19 bases left between them. For the CDR3, the DNA is TGTGCCAGCAGCTTGGGGTCCGTACAGGGATTCTCACCCCTCCACTTT. It codes for CASSLGSVQGFSPLHF.

The rearrangement joins TRBV13 to TRBJ1-6; 7 bases align to TRBD1. CDR3 size: 15 residues. Germline V gives CDR1 PRHDT, CDR2 FYEKMQ (reference sequence). V was clipped by 5 bases and J by 6 bases; unmatched bases: 7. This CDR3 reads CASSAPTGTNSPLHF. CDR3 bases: TGTGCCAGCAGCGCCCCGACAGGGACTAATTCACCCCTCCACTTT.

The J gene is TRBJ1-5, the V gene TRBV10-3; perhaps TRBD1 as D (5 bases). Trimming removed 2 bases at V and 0 bases at J, with 11 bases between. The CDR3 spans 16 residues. The germline V gene has CDR1 ENHRY and CDR2 SYGVKD. The CDR3 sequence is CAISERQFYSNQPQHF. Here the CDR3 DNA reads TGTGCCATCAGTGAGCGACAGTTTTATAGCAATCAGCCCCAGCATTTT.

With respect to this clone: A junction end diverges from the germline sequence, so it may reflect a read error. The V gene is TRBV6-1, the J gene TRBJ1-3; tentatively, D is TRBD1 (5 bases). Germline loops: CDR1 MNHNS, CDR2 SASEGT. The CDR3 runs 13 residues. As DNA, the CDR3 is TGTGCCAGCAGTGAATCCGGGGGAACCACCATATATTTT. Its translation: CASSESGGTTIYF.

The chain recombines TRBV19 with TRBJ1-2, with D unclear. Germline values: CDR1 LNHDA, CDR2 SQIVND (reference sequence). V was trimmed by 5 bases and J by 7 bases, leaving 11 bases between them. This CDR3 is 12 amino acids long. CDR3: CASSPVSGGYTF. CDR3 nucleotide sequence: TGTGCCAGTAGTCCGGTTAGTGGTGGCTACACCTTC.